Given below is one TCR beta chain in context. Its antigen specificity is not known. No base quality values were provided; no much bigger clone lies one nucleotide off. Sequencing relied on an Illumina NovaSeq 6000. TCR cDNA was made using 5'RACE template switching, a step that added a universal primer site and unique molecular identifiers. Priming of cDNA synthesis was performed from both the TCR alpha and TCR beta constant segments. Libraries were amplified in two PCR steps, with sample barcodes and sequencing adapters added in the second step. Sequencing of the libraries was done on either Illumina HiSeq 2500 (2x100 bp) or NovaSeq (2x150 bp). Per the original workflow: MIGEC was used to demultiplex reads and collapse the reads into UMI consensus sequences, and MiXCR was used for V(D)J alignment. Using edgeR on replicate PBMC samples, clonotypes were called vaccine-responding if FDR was below 0.01 and the log2 fold change was above 5 up to day 15. Each bulk clonotype was labeled CD4 or CD8 based on which sequenced repertoire, CD4 or CD8, contained the clonotype at higher abundance. Clones were called with MiXCR by TCRdb after fastp trimmed the public reads at Q25, and only in-frame beta chains were retained. Every distinct CDR3 protein forms one entry, paired with its most common genes and DNA. The V and J calls come from TCRdb's annotation, not from the publication. The sample includes about 130,000 distinct CDR3 sequences, with about 8.2% observed a single time. About two fifths of the sample lies in the top ten.

V lost 7 bases and J lost 8 bases; the stretch between them is 15 bases long. From a lookup of the germline V gene, CDR1 and CDR2 are SQVTM and ANQGSEA. The CDR3 numbers 12 residues from cysteine through phenylalanine. The only DNA kept is the CDR3, 36 bases in frame from the first base. The treatment or condition tag for this specimen amounts to: live attenuated yellow fever vaccine strain. A standard Ficoll-Paque protocol was used to isolate PBMCs from peripheral blood. Dynabeads CD4 and CD8 positive selection kits were used to isolate the CD4 and CD8 T-cell fractions. RNA was extracted with TriZol from bulk PBMCs, CD4 and CD8 fractions, and dextramer-positive and dextramer-negative fractions. These data come from a study of T cells after yellow fever vaccination (dated by TCRdb to the late 2010s). Concerning the study at large: The SMART-Seq v4 Ultra Low Input RNA kit was used to prepare libraries from fractions with low cell numbers. To follow T-cell clones before and after both primary and booster YFV17D yellow fever vaccination, bulk TCR alpha and beta repertoires underwent longitudinal sequencing. Two healthy male donors, one aged 18 to 29 and one aged 30 to 40 years, made up the cohort. Blood was drawn at multiple timepoints before and after primary and secondary immunization, with bulk PBMC replicates and cell subsets isolated. Points the paper makes about the study in general: Because only a couple of donors were included in the study, the extent to which the findings can be generalized is limited. After the booster, most clones that had expanded after primary vaccination were detected again (nearly 97% of CD4 and 88% of CD8), suggesting broad maintenance of memory. Because abundant contaminating clonotypes from the bulk population could be contained in FACS-sorted repertoires, computational filtering was required. Compared with the primary T-cell response, the secondary T-cell response was faster but weaker, reaching its peak on day 5 rather than on day 15. A small share of clonotypes occurred in both CD4 and CD8 compartments, likely arising from convergent recombination.

Rearrangement joined TRBV29-1 to TRBJ2-1; the D region possibly corresponds to TRBD2 (6 bases align). The sequence was collected from a man aged 18 to 29 who received the YFV17D yellow fever vaccine. Sequenced here: CD8+ T cells sorted from PBMCs, sampled on the day of the yellow fever booster vaccination. The CDR3: CSGQGSGDEQFF. Here is the DNA: TGCAGCGGGCAGGGATCGGGGGATGAGCAGTTCTTC.